These 27 T cell receptor beta chains share one sample of origin, sequenced in a study of post-analysis software for immune sequencing data. Study results and caveats: Included in a set of about five TRBV segments more frequent in patients than controls were TRBV5-6, TRBV5-1 and TRBV20-1.

Their antigens remain unidentified. The TCR beta cDNA libraries contained unique molecular identifiers. Using its own MiXCR run on the PCR reads, TCRdb lists one record per CDR3 protein. The sample lists hundreds of thousands of distinct CDR3 sequences; roughly 29% were seen once. The specimen was blood. These receptors all stem from a girl between 5 and 17 years old with multiple sclerosis.

In its sample, this clonotype was seen once. This may be a read error, as it is one base from a much larger clone. The chain combines TRBV12-3 or TRBV12-4 with TRBJ2-7; TRBD1 matches at 10 bases. The CDR3 spans 15 residues. V trimming: 6 bases; J trimming: 1 base; junction bases outside the gene matches: 6. CDR3 in DNA: TGTGCCAGCAGCCCCGGGACAGGGGAATCCTACGAGCAGTACTTC. Translated: CASSPGTGESYEQYF.

This clonotype showed up just a few times. The V call is TRBV4-3, the J call TRBJ1-2; D is unresolved. CDR1 is LGHNA and CDR2 is YSLEER in the germline V gene. This CDR3 comprises 13 residues. V dropped 1 base and J dropped 4 bases, with 7 bases sitting between them. This CDR3 reads CASSQGNLYGYTF. The CDR3 nucleotides read TGCGCCAGCAGCCAAGGAAACCTCTATGGCTACACCTTC.

This clonotype showed up many times. The DNA of the CDR3 is TGTGCCAGCAGCCCAGTAACAGGGCGGGCCTACGAGCAGTACTTC. Translated: CASSPVTGRAYEQYF. This rearrangement joins TRBV7-9 to TRBJ2-7, with a possible D match to TRBD1 (6 bases). CDR1 is SEHNR and CDR2 is FQNEAQ in the germline V gene (reference sequence). This CDR3 contains 15 residues. V lost 5 bases, J lost 2 bases, and 16 bases lay in between.

CDR3 DNA sequence: TGTGCCAGCAGCTTGAGTCCCGCAACTAATGAAAAACTGTTTTTT. This encodes CASSLSPATNEKLFF. V usage is TRBV5-5 and J usage is TRBJ1-4, with D unresolved. The germline V gene has CDR1 SGHKS and CDR2 YYEKEE (reference sequence). The CDR3 spans 15 residues. V lost 1 base to trimming and J lost 0 bases, with 7 bases between them.

The chain employs TRBV28 and TRBJ2-1, with TRBD2 as a possible D gene (5 bases). The CDR3 has 15 amino acids. Germline V gene data show CDR1 as MDHEN and CDR2 as SYDVKM. Trimming stripped 11 bases from V and 9 bases from J, with 26 bases between. The CDR3 region has the DNA TGTGCCGGCACCAAATTATTTCGGGGTTCTAGTGAGCAGTTCTTC. Translation: CAGTKLFRGSSEQFF. Full variable domain (remainder filled in from reference TRBV28 and TRBJ2-1): DVKVTQSSRYLVKRTGEKVFLECVQDMDHENMFWYRQDPGLGLRLIYFSYDVKMKEKGDIPEGYSVSREKKERFSLILESASTNQTSMYLCAGTKLFRGSSEQFFGPGTRLTVL.

For the CDR3, the DNA is TGTGCCATCAGTGACGGGAAGGATACCTACGAGCAGTACTTC. Translation: CAISDGKDTYEQYF. The V gene is TRBV10-3, the J gene TRBJ2-7; D possibly corresponds to TRBD2 (5 bases). V was shortened by 3 bases and J by 2 bases, with 11 bases between the two germline ends. The germline gives CDR1 ENHRY, CDR2 SYGVKD. The CDR3 extends over 14 amino acids.

This clonotype was seen a handful of times. This sequence joins TRBV28 and TRBJ1-2; no definite D call. The CDR3 length is 14 residues. Trimming shortened V by 8 bases and J by 4 bases, and 17 bases separated the two germline ends. The germline V gene encodes CDR1 MDHEN and CDR2 SYDVKM. CDR3 sequence: CASRRSAGGYGYTF. CDR3 bases: TGTGCCAGCCGTAGGTCGGCAGGTGGCTATGGCTACACCTTC.

This chain joins TRBV5-1 and TRBJ2-7; D not resolved. Germline V gene data show CDR1 as SGHRS and CDR2 as YFSETQ. V was cut by 5 bases and J by 4 bases, with 19 bases left in between. The CDR3 runs to 15 residues. The CDR3 bases are TGCGCCAGCAGTGGTCCAGGTGGCGCAGTATACGAGCAGTACTTC. Amino acids: CASSGPGGAVYEQYF.

V usage is TRBV20-1 and J usage is TRBJ2-3; 8 nucleotides align to TRBD2. With V trimmed by 6 bases and J by 5 bases, 16 bases remained unmatched. This CDR3 has 16 amino acids. Looked up from germline, CDR1 is DFQATT and CDR2 is SNEGSKA (reference sequence). In DNA, the CDR3 is TGCAGTGCCCAGATGGCTAGCGGGTACACCCGAGATACGCAGTATTTT. This sequence encodes CSAQMASGYTRDTQYF.

Ten or more counts support this clonotype. V is TRBV10-3 and J is TRBJ2-5, with TRBD2 matching over 12 bases. The CDR3 has 16 residues. The germline gives CDR1 ENHRY, CDR2 SYGVKD. Trimming removed 5 bases from V and 2 bases from J; junction bases left unmatched: 6. The CDR3 nucleotides are TGTGCCATCAGTCGTTCGGGACTAGCGGGTCAAGAGACCCAGTACTTC. Translating it yields CAISRSGLAGQETQYF.

The table lists this clonotype with a few counts. The chain employs TRBV6-1 and TRBJ2-1, with 9 bases fitting TRBD2. Trimming removed 8 bases from V and 6 bases from J; junction bases left unmatched: 2. The CDR3 totals 12 residues. CDR1 and CDR2 from the germline V gene are MNHNS and SASEGT. The CDR3 loop is CASGLAFNEQFF. As DNA, the CDR3 is TGTGCCAGCGGACTAGCGTTCAATGAGCAGTTCTTC.

This clonotype was counted many times. The chain is built from TRBV28 and TRBJ2-3; D ambiguous. Trimming stripped 7 bases from V and 1 base from J, with 12 bases between. The CDR3 is 14 amino acids. CDR1 is MDHEN and CDR2 is SYDVKM in the germline V gene. The CDR3: CASTLGWRTDTQYF. The CDR3 coding sequence is TGTGCCAGCACCCTCGGGTGGCGCACAGATACGCAGTATTTT.

A few counts support this clonotype. The rearrangement links TRBV20-1 to TRBJ2-1, with 9 positions matching TRBD2. V was clipped by 3 bases and J by 9 bases; unmatched bases: 6. The CDR3 sequence is 13 residues long. Germline values: CDR1 DFQATT, CDR2 SNEGSKA (reference sequence). CDR3 in amino acids: CSARETLAGEQFF. The CDR3 DNA sequence: TGCAGTGCTAGGGAAACACTAGCGGGTGAGCAGTTCTTC.

V usage is TRBV9 and J usage is TRBJ1-1; unclear D gene. The V end lost 0 bases, the J end lost 10 bases, and 19 bases lay between the germline ends. This CDR3 has 15 amino acids. Per the germline V gene, CDR1 is SGDLS and CDR2 is YYNGEE. Here the CDR3 reads CASSVEHSARGSAFF. The DNA of the CDR3 is TGTGCCAGCAGCGTAGAACACTCCGCCCGTGGCTCAGCTTTCTTT.

This clonotype has a handful of counts. CDR3 bases: TGTGCCATCACGCTAACAGGGAATTCACCCCTCCACTTT. This codes for CAITLTGNSPLHF. The V and J genes are TRBV10-3 and TRBJ1-6, with TRBD1 as a possible D gene (6 bases). From germline, CDR1 is ENHRY and CDR2 SYGVKD. V was trimmed by 7 bases and J by 7 bases, leaving 11 bases between them. CDR3 length: 13 residues.

This clonotype was counted between two and nine times. The gene calls are TRBV4-3 and TRBJ2-1, with D possibly being TRBD2 (5 bases). Trimming removed 0 bases from V and 4 bases from J, with 7 bases in between. The germline V gene encodes CDR1 LGHNA and CDR2 YSLEER. CDR3 size: 14 residues. The CDR3 region has the DNA TGCGCCAGCAGCCAAGAGTGGGAGTACAATGAGCAGTTCTTC. It translates to CASSQEWEYNEQFF.

This clonotype was seen only a few times. The rearrangement uses TRBV5-5 and TRBJ1-1, with TRBD1 matching 10 bases. V dropped 0 bases and J dropped 4; count of bases not matched to a gene: 3. Per germline, CDR1 SGHKS and CDR2 YYEKEE (reference sequence). This CDR3 region has 15 residues. The CDR3 reads CASSLEGQGGTEAFF. CDR3 DNA sequence: TGTGCCAGCAGCTTGGAAGGACAGGGGGGCACTGAAGCTTTCTTT.

This clonotype was seen more than once but under ten times. V gene TRBV27 combines with J gene TRBJ2-7; TRBD1 matches 7 bases. The J segment lost 6 bases and the V segment lost 7 bases, leaving 3 bases of the junction unmatched. The CDR3 has 11 amino acids. CDR1 is MNHEY and CDR2 is SMNVEV in the germline V gene (reference sequence). CDR3 DNA: TGTGCCAGCAACAGGGGCGGCGAGCAGTACTTC. This encodes CASNRGGEQYF.

The chain couples TRBV9 to TRBJ2-7, with D hard to call. There are 14 residues in the CDR3. Deletions cut 2 bases from V and 2 bases from J, with 11 bases between. The germline gives CDR1 SGDLS, CDR2 YYNGEE. Written as DNA, the CDR3 is TGTGCCAGCAGCGTTACAGATATTACCTACGAGCAGTACTTC. It yields the protein CASSVTDITYEQYF.

This clonotype was found a few times. The chain joins TRBV7-2 to TRBJ1-5, with a weak D call TRBD1 (5 bases). The CDR3 length is 13 residues. Trimming pared 5 bases from V and 7 bases from J, leaving 12 bases between. CDR1 and CDR2 (germline): SGHTA, FQGNSA. The CDR3 DNA follows: TGTGCCAGCAGCAAAGACGAGGGGCAGCCCCAGCATTTT. Translated: CASSKDEGQPQHF.

Concerning this clonotype itself: Because it lacks the conserved phenylalanine or tryptophan at the end, this CDR3 is likely a read error. This CDR3 is CASSLVGGSEQYL. In DNA form, the CDR3 reads TGTGCCAGCAGCTTAGTGGGGGGCTCCGAGCAGTACCTC. V usage is TRBV7-2 and J usage is TRBJ2-7, with D possibly being TRBD1 or TRBD2 (6 bases each). There are 13 residues in the CDR3. In germline, CDR1 is SGHTA, CDR2 FQGNSA. The germline V and J ends were trimmed by 1 base and 6 bases, with 10 bases remaining between them.

Remarks on this clonotype: A much larger clone differs from this one at a single base, so this may be a read error. The chain uses TRBV2 and TRBJ2-3; possible D gene TRBD2, 6 bases. The CDR3 has 12 residues. V was cut by 6 bases and J by 2 bases, with 6 bases left in between. The germline gives CDR1 SNHLY, CDR2 FYNNEI. The CDR3 loop is CASRDYTDTQYF. The CDR3 DNA reads TGTGCCAGCAGGGACTACACAGATACGCAGTATTTT. The full variable domain, with the rest looked up from reference TRBV2 and TRBJ2-3, is EPEVTQTPSHQVTQMGQEVILRCVPISNHLYFYWYRQILGQKVEFLVSFYNNEISEKSEIFDDQFSVERPDGSNFTLKIRSTKLEDSAMYFCASRDYTDTQYFGPGTRLTVL.

The chain employs TRBV6-5 and TRBJ1-5, with D possibly matching TRBD1 (6 bases). V dropped 8 bases and J dropped 2 bases, with 16 bases sitting between them. The CDR3 is 15 residues long. Germline V gene data show CDR1 as MNHEY and CDR2 as SVGAGI. CDR3 coding DNA: TGTGCCAGCCGTCTGGGGGCAGCTGGCAATCAGCCCCAGCATTTT. This encodes CASRLGAAGNQPQHF.

This clonotype was counted a few times. V usage is TRBV3-1 and J usage is TRBJ1-2; D gene uncertain. The CDR3 spans 12 residues. Germline values: CDR1 LGHDT, CDR2 YNNKEL (reference sequence). V gave up 4 bases and J gave up 8 bases, with 11 bases separating them. The chain's CDR3 is CASSPDTRGYTF. The CDR3 DNA follows: TGTGCCAGCAGCCCTGATACACGAGGCTACACCTTC.

This clonotype was recorded a few times. The chain joins TRBV7-2 to TRBJ2-3; the match to TRBD2 covers 11 bases. V lost 4 bases and J lost 6; bases outside the gene matches: 12. The V gene's germline CDR1 is SGHTA and CDR2 FQGNSA. This CDR3 has 17 residues. CDR3 nucleotides: TGTGCCAGCAGCTCCCACAGTAGCGGGAGGGGTCGGGATACGCAGTATTTT. This gives the protein CASSSHSSGRGRDTQYF. Looking up the rest from reference TRBV7-2 and TRBJ2-3 gives the full variable domain: GAGVSQSPSNKVTEKGKDVELRCDPISGHTALYWYRQSLGQGLEFLIYFQGNSAPDKSGLPSDRFSAERTGGSVSTLTIQRTQQEDSAVYLCASSSHSSGRGRDTQYFGPGTRLTVL.

This clonotype was seen at least ten times. The J gene is TRBJ2-1, the V gene TRBV12-3 or TRBV12-4; unclear D gene. Between the trimmed V and J ends, which lost 3 bases and 4 bases, there was a span of 7 bases. CDR3 length equals 13 residues. The DNA for the CDR3 is TGTGCCAGCAGTTTTTCCCGATACAATGAGCAGTTCTTC. Translated: CASSFSRYNEQFF.

This clonotype showed up just a few times. V gene TRBV14 combines with J gene TRBJ2-1, with D perhaps matching TRBD1 or TRBD2 (5 bases each). Germline loops: CDR1 SGHDN, CDR2 FVKESK. V gave up 4 bases and J gave up 10 bases, with 14 bases separating them. This CDR3 comprises 13 residues. CDR3 sequence reads: CASSRDVIDEQFF. CDR3 in DNA: TGTGCCAGCAGCCGGGACGTTATCGACGAGCAGTTCTTC. The whole variable domain, filled in from reference TRBV14 and TRBJ2-1, reads EAGVTQFPSHSVIEKGQTVTLRCDPISGHDNLYWYRRVMGKEIKFLLHFVKESKQDESGMPNNRFLAERTGGTYSTLKVQPAELEDSGVYFCASSRDVIDEQFFGPGTRLTVL.